This T cell receptor beta chain was recorded in a study of OX40 agonist ivuxolimab in advanced cancers. The wider study: Enrolled patients in dose escalation had cancers that were hepatocellular carcinoma, melanoma, renal cell or head and neck cancer.

Trimming at V came to 1 base and at J to 3 bases, leaving 13 bases not matched to a gene. The CDR3 loop spans 19 amino acids. Germline loops: CDR1 SGHTA, CDR2 FQGNSA. This clone was detected once. Its specificity is unknown. Patients who had autoimmune disease history or got systemic immunosuppression were left out. Using immunoSEQ multiplex PCR, the repertoire was profiled, and TCRdb retains in-frame clones only, with some absent. Among approximately 74,000 clones, over 75% were seen once, and the ten largest hold about 0.57%. Study results and caveats: Among the least clonally expanded were partial responders at 0.1-3.0 mg/kg.

This clonotype originated in an adult with an advanced solid tumor such as melanoma, head and neck, liver or kidney cancer. The V gene is TRBV7-2, the J gene TRBJ1-5; TRBD1 aligns across 9 bases. Sequences were derived from CD4+ or CD8+ T cells sorted from blood, sampled in a trial of the OX40 agonist ivuxolimab. The CDR3 region has the DNA TGTGCCAGCAGCTTAGGGGTCCGGGACAGGGTAATTAACAATCAGCCCCAGCATTTT. It translates to CASSLGVRDRVINNQPQHF.